This T cell receptor beta chain was identified in a study of blood T cell repertoires in COVID-19. In the study overall: T cells, B-cell-depleted T cells, or PBMCs supplied cDNA or gDNA.

Produced via immunoSEQ multiplex PCR; TCRdb's table is partial and in-frame only. The sample lists more than 200,000 clones; about 80% were seen once. This clone has only a few counts. Germline V gene lookup returns CDR1 SNHLY and CDR2 FYNNEI. This CDR3 comprises 14 residues. Trimming took 6 bases from V and 8 from J; bases not matched to a gene: 7. The chain joins TRBV2 to TRBJ1-6; 7 nucleotides match TRBD1. Sequencing used peripheral blood. This receptor was taken from a woman older than 75 with active or convalescent COVID-19. The CDR3 sequence: CASSRDREYSPLHF. DNA for the CDR3: TGTGCCAGCAGCCGGGACAGAGAGTATTCACCCCTCCACTTT.